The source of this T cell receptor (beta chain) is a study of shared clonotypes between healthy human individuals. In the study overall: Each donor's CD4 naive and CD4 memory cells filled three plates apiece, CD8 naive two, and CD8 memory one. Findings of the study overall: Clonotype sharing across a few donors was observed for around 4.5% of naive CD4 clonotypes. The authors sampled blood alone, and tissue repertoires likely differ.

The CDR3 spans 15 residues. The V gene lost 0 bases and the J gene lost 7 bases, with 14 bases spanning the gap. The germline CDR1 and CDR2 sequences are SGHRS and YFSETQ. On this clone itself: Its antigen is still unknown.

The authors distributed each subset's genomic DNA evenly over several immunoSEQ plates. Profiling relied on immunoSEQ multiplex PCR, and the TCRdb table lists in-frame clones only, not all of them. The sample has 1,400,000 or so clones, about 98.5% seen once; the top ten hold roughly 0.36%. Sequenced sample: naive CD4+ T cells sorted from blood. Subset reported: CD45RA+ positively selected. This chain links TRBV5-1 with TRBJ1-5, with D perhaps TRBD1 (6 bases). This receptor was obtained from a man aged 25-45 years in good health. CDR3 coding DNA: TGCGCCAGCAGCTTGGAGCCAGGGGCTCAGCAGCCCCAGCATTTT. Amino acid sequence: CASSLEPGAQQPQHF.